Detailed here is one T cell receptor beta chain. This clonotype was observed a few times. This receptor's antigen is unknown. One base away there is no much larger clone; base qualities are not given. This sample stems from a study of T cell repertoires in cytomegalovirus infection (dated by TCRdb to between 2019 and 2020). Notes on the research overall: The peptide stimulations were aimed at well-studied HLA-B-restricted epitopes as well as recently identified HLA-C-restricted CMV epitopes, whose presentation resists viral immunomodulation. Because public TCR beta signatures pointed to carriage of CMV infection together with the matching HLA type, the HLA type of each donor mattered for the analysis. On the study overall, not on this receptor specifically: The ex vivo response was dominated by HLA-C-restricted CMV-specific TCR beta clonotypes, and the single most frequent clonotype in two of eight donors was supplied by these HLA-C-restricted clonotypes. Cumulative frequency of public TCR beta family members discriminated carriers of CMV infection plus the relevant HLA type in this cohort and an independent roughly 340-donor cohort.

Sample treatment or condition, as interpreted from the label and publication: in vitro stimulation with specific CMV peptide epitopes to enrich CMV-specific T cells. TCRdb names Illumina HiSeq 1500 as the instrument used. The public reads were reanalyzed by TCRdb: fastp trimming at Q25, MiXCR alignment, in-frame beta chains only. Each entry merges the rows of one CDR3 protein and shows their most common DNA and genes. Here the sample has more than 250,000 distinct CDR3 sequences; roughly 25% occur a single time. The ten largest clonotypes hold about 14% of the sample. Taken from the germline V gene, the CDR1 and CDR2 loops are MNHEY and SVGEGT. Inclusive of the bounding cysteine and phenylalanine, the CDR3 is 16 residues long. Of the read, only the CDR3 DNA is kept; its 48 bases are in frame from base 1. V is pared back by 5 bases and J by 3 bases, with 17 bases lying between the germline termini.

This chain joins TRBV6-2 or TRBV6-3 to TRBJ1-5; a weak D assignment points to TRBD1 (6 bases agree). The TCR originated in a human donor in good health (CMV status not recorded). Some clones in this sample may be carry-over from other donors' samples. The sample here was cultured PBMCs, taken from culture after CMV antigen stimulation. Here is the DNA: TGTGCCAGCAGTCGGCGCCCGGACAGACTCAATCAGCCCCAGCATTTT. This codes for CASSRRPDRLNQPQHF.